These 13 T cell receptor beta chains share one sample of origin, sequenced in a study of shared T cell receptors in the human thymus. TCRdb keeps only in-frame clones here, not all; method: immunoSEQ multiplex PCR. The table records about 610,000 clones, 85% to 90% of them present only once. These data were also reused for a study on human thymus T cells.

Sequenced sample: thymocytes. These receptors originate from a boy in the first two years of life with a congenital heart defect.

The chain employs TRBV7-8 and TRBJ2-7; no clear D. The CDR3 is 14 residues long. Germline V gene data show CDR1 as SGHVS and CDR2 as FQNEAQ. The V end lost 5 bases, the J end lost 4 bases, and 15 bases lay between the germline ends. DNA for the CDR3: TGTGCCAGCAGCGCCGATAGAGCGCCTTACGAGCAGTACTTC. Encoded protein: CASSADRAPYEQYF.

The chain carries TRBV7-2 and TRBJ2-3, with 8 bases aligning to TRBD2. J gave up 3 bases and V 5 bases, and 13 bases lay outside the gene matches. The CDR3 contains 17 residues. Germline lookup yields CDR1 SGHTA and CDR2 FQGNSA. In DNA form, the CDR3 reads TGTGCCAGCAGCCGAGGGAGCGGGAGATTGGGAACAGATACGCAGTATTTT. Translation: CASSRGSGRLGTDTQYF. Together with reference TRBV7-2 and TRBJ2-3, the CDR3 gives the full variable domain: GAGVSQSPSNKVTEKGKDVELRCDPISGHTALYWYRQSLGQGLEFLIYFQGNSAPDKSGLPSDRFSAERTGGSVSTLTIQRTQQEDSAVYLCASSRGSGRLGTDTQYFGPGTRLTVL.

This chain uses TRBV27 with TRBJ2-1; 12 bases are shared with TRBD2. CDR3 length: 15 amino acids. CDR1 and CDR2 from the germline V gene are MNHEY and SMNVEV (reference sequence). Germline trimming cut 4 bases from V and 7 bases from J; bases unmatched to any gene: 5. The DNA of the CDR3 is TGTGCCAGCAGTTCTCTAGCGGGAGGGCCTAATGAGCAGTTCTTC. Translation: CASSSLAGGPNEQFF.

This chain connects TRBV7-6 to TRBJ2-1; D gene unclear. CDR3 length: 14 amino acids. Germline assignment: CDR1 SGHVS and CDR2 FNYEAQ. V gave up 1 base and J gave up 8 bases, with 12 bases separating them. CDR3 in DNA: TGTGCCAGCAGCTTAGTTTCCGGGTGCGATGAGCAGTTCTTC. This gives the protein CASSLVSGCDEQFF.

This chain links TRBV6-4 with TRBJ2-3; possible D gene TRBD1, 5 bases. The germline gives CDR1 MRHNA, CDR2 SNTAGT. The CDR3 is 15 residues long. The V end lost 3 bases, the J end lost 1 base, and 11 bases lay between the germline ends. The CDR3 coding sequence is TGTGCCAGCAGTGATGACAGCCTTTGCACAGATACGCAGTATTTT. This sequence encodes CASSDDSLCTDTQYF.

The chain links TRBV6-1 to TRBJ2-1; D is perhaps TRBD2 (6 bases). The CDR3 consists of 11 residues. From germline, CDR1 is MNHNS and CDR2 SASEGT. Trimming shortened V by 6 bases and J by 15 bases, and 15 bases separated the two germline ends. CDR3 coding DNA: TGTGCCAGCAGGTATAGCGGAGCGCGGTTCTTC. As protein: CASRYSGARFF.

V and J are TRBV13 and TRBJ2-1, with D unresolved. Germline values: CDR1 PRHDT, CDR2 FYEKMQ (reference sequence). V lost 5 bases and J 8 bases, leaving 16 bases between the germline ends. This CDR3 contains 14 residues. The CDR3 reads CASSASRPSDEQFF. The CDR3, as DNA: TGTGCCAGCAGCGCATCCAGGCCTTCGGATGAGCAGTTCTTC.

The CDR3 DNA reads as TGTGCCAGCAGCTCCCGGAAGGGACTAGCGGTCGGGGATGGCACAGATACGCAGTATTTT. Its protein product is CASSSRKGLAVGDGTDTQYF. The chain combines TRBV11-3 with TRBJ2-3, with TRBD2 matching 11 bases. The junction had 16 bases not matched to a gene; V was cut back by 4 bases and J by 1 base. The CDR3 runs 20 residues. CDR1 and CDR2 (germline): SGHNT, YENEEA.

The rearrangement links TRBV4-3 to TRBJ2-7, with 13 bases aligning to TRBD2. The CDR3 spans 21 residues. V gave up 1 base and J gave up 0 bases; unmatched junction bases: 15. Per germline, CDR1 LGHNA and CDR2 YSLEER. CDR3 region: CASSQGVGQGTSGNHSYEQYF. The CDR3 nucleotides read TGCGCCAGCAGCCAAGGCGTTGGACAGGGGACTAGCGGGAATCACTCCTACGAGCAGTACTTC.

This chain joins TRBV27 and TRBJ2-7; 10 nucleotides align to TRBD2. CDR3 length: 16 residues. Trimming at V came to 5 bases and at J to 6 bases, leaving 13 bases not matched to a gene. CDR1 is MNHEY and CDR2 is SMNVEV in the germline V gene (reference sequence). The CDR3 is CASSPPGLAPLREQYF. The CDR3 nucleotides read TGTGCCAGCAGTCCCCCGGGACTAGCGCCTCTACGCGAGCAGTACTTC.

The rearrangement links TRBV10-1 to TRBJ1-1; the D gene is possibly TRBD1 (5 bases). The CDR3 runs 19 residues. Trimming pared 0 bases from V and 6 bases from J, leaving 26 bases between. Germline V gives CDR1 WNHNN, CDR2 SYGVQD (reference sequence). The CDR3 DNA sequence: TGCGCCAGCAGTGAGTCAAAATCAATCGGAGGGGTAAAGGTTGCTGAAGCTTTCTTT. It is translated as CASSESKSIGGVKVAEAFF.

The J gene is TRBJ1-1, the V gene TRBV2, with D perhaps TRBD1 (5 bases). V lost 2 bases, J lost 1 base, and 11 bases lay in between. Germline lookup yields CDR1 SNHLY and CDR2 FYNNEI. This CDR3 comprises 15 residues. The CDR3 DNA reads as TGTGCCAGCAGTGAAACGGTCAGGGAGAACACTGAAGCTTTCTTT. Encoded protein: CASSETVRENTEAFF.

Only one count was recorded for this clone. The chain uses TRBV5-4 and TRBJ2-1; possibly TRBD1 for D (5 bases). This CDR3 has 16 residues. The germline V and J ends were trimmed by 0 bases and 6 bases, with 16 bases remaining between them. In germline, CDR1 is SGHNT, CDR2 YYREEE (reference sequence). CDR3 sequence: CASSLEGARSGNEQFF. CDR3 DNA sequence: TGTGCCAGCAGCTTGGAAGGGGCCAGAAGTGGCAATGAGCAGTTCTTC.